These 21 T cell receptor beta chains came from one sample sequenced in a study of glioma-infiltrating T cells after dendritic cell vaccination. Produced via immunoSEQ multiplex PCR; TCRdb's table is partial and in-frame only. Found here are 90,000 to 95,000 clones, roughly four fifths of them singletons; the top ten hold approximately 2.1%. The time point denotes: after dendritic cell vaccination, including at tumor progression/relapse. Specimen: blood, collected after dendritic cell vaccination. These receptors were obtained from a human donor with glioblastoma.

The gene calls are TRBV2 and TRBJ1-2, with 9 bases aligning to TRBD1. Germline V gene data show CDR1 as SNHLY and CDR2 as FYNNEI. The CDR3 contains 15 residues. After removal of 3 bases from V and 7 bases from J, the junction contained 9 bases not matched to a gene. CDR3 sequence reads: CASSDLGQGRGGYTF. For the CDR3, the DNA is TGTGCCAGCAGTGACTTGGGACAGGGTAGAGGTGGCTACACCTTC.

The rearrangement joins TRBV27 to TRBJ1-2; 9 nucleotides match TRBD1. The length of the CDR3 is 15 residues. With V trimmed by 5 bases and J by 2 bases, 6 bases remained unmatched. Germline V gene lookup returns CDR1 MNHEY and CDR2 SMNVEV (reference sequence). The CDR3 DNA sequence: TGTGCCAGCAGTCGGACAGGGGCGAACAACTATGGCTACACCTTC. This translates into CASSRTGANNYGYTF.

The chain couples TRBV5-1 to TRBJ2-1, with TRBD2 matching over 13 bases. The junction had 3 bases not matched to a gene; V was cut back by 2 bases and J by 4 bases. The CDR3 contains 16 residues. Germline CDR1 and CDR2: SGHRS and YFSETQ. For the CDR3, the DNA is TGCGCCAGCAGCTTATTACTAGCGGGGGGGTACAATGAGCAGTTCTTC. Translated: CASSLLLAGGYNEQFF.

The V and J genes are TRBV5-1 and TRBJ2-6; 8 bases are shared with TRBD1. The V segment lost 4 bases and the J segment 0 bases; nucleotides outside the gene matches: 3. Per the germline V gene, CDR1 is SGHRS and CDR2 is YFSETQ. The CDR3 runs 16 residues. The CDR3 bases are TGCGCCAGCAGCGGACAGGGTTTCTCTGGGGCCAACGTCCTGACTTTC. Translating it yields CASSGQGFSGANVLTF.

The CDR3 here is CASSSPLRGYNEQFF. In DNA form, the CDR3 reads TGTGCCAGCAGCTCACCGCTTCGGGGGTACAATGAGCAGTTCTTC. The chain has TRBV7-2 and TRBJ2-1, with TRBD2 as a possible D gene (6 bases). V dropped 4 bases and J dropped 4 bases, with 14 bases sitting between them. The CDR3 is 15 amino acids. Germline lookup yields CDR1 SGHTA and CDR2 FQGNSA.

Only one count was recorded for this clone. The genes are TRBV5-1 and TRBJ2-5, with 7 bases aligning to TRBD1. The germline gives CDR1 SGHRS, CDR2 YFSETQ. This CDR3 spans 15 amino acids. J lost 3 bases, V lost 2 bases, and 7 bases had no gene match. The CDR3 protein is CASSLQGSGEETQYF. The CDR3 DNA reads TGCGCCAGCAGCTTACAGGGGTCTGGGGAAGAGACCCAGTACTTC.

The rearrangement links TRBV11-1 to TRBJ2-5, with 8 bases that match TRBD2. This CDR3 has 14 residues. Germline V CDR1 and CDR2: SGHAT, FQDESV (reference sequence). V shed 5 bases and J 4 bases; nucleotides not matched to a gene: 6. CDR3 DNA sequence: TGTGCCAGCAGCCCAAAGACTAGCGTAGAGACCCAGTACTTC. This codes for CASSPKTSVETQYF.

The CDR3 protein is CASSLARQGTGQYV. As DNA, the CDR3 is TGTGCCAGCAGCTTGGCTAGACAGGGAACGGGGCAGTACGTC. This chain links TRBV5-5 with TRBJ2-7; 7 positions match TRBD1. This CDR3 is 14 amino acids long. V shed 0 bases and J 9 bases; nucleotides not matched to a gene: 9. Germline V gene sequence: CDR1 SGHKS, CDR2 YYEKEE (reference sequence).

Concerning this clone itself: In the same sample, other DNA sequences code for this CDR3. The chain joins TRBV4-2 to TRBJ2-7, with D unresolved. Germline loops: CDR1 LGHNA, CDR2 YNFKEQ. The CDR3 is made up of 15 amino acids. CDR3 DNA sequence: TGTGCCAGCAGCCAAGAAAGACACGTTGTCTACGAGCAGTACGTT. It specifies CASSQERHVVYEQYV.

The chain uses TRBV10-1 and TRBJ2-1, with 14 nucleotides matching TRBD2. Germline CDR1 and CDR2: WNHNN and SYGVQD (reference sequence). This CDR3 is built from 17 residues. Losses at the gene ends were 3 bases for V and 6 bases for J; bases not matched to a gene: 7. The DNA of the CDR3 is TGCGCCAGCAGTGACCTCGGGACTAGCGGGAGTCGCAATGAGCAGTTCTTC. This codes for CASSDLGTSGSRNEQFF.

This chain links TRBV6-5 with TRBJ2-3; 7 positions match TRBD2. Trimming at V came to 6 bases and at J to 2 bases, leaving 5 bases not matched to a gene. Germline V lookup: CDR1 MNHEY, CDR2 SVGAGI. The CDR3 spans 14 residues. The CDR3, as DNA: TGTGCCAGCAGGACCGGACTAGACACAGATACGCAGTATTTT. Translating it yields CASRTGLDTDTQYF.

V and J are TRBV29-1 and TRBJ1-5; 7 positions agree with TRBD1. Per the germline V gene, CDR1 is SQVTM and CDR2 is ANQGSEA. The CDR3 has 14 residues. V lost 4 bases and J lost 4; bases outside the gene matches: 7. CDR3 DNA: TGCAGCGTTGCCGGGACAGCCTCAAATCAGCCCCAGCATTTT. Its translation: CSVAGTASNQPQHF.

The chain recombines TRBV5-6 with TRBJ2-5, with TRBD1 as a possible D gene (7 bases). The germline CDR1 and CDR2 sequences are SGHDT and YYEEEE. The CDR3 spans 17 residues. The V gene lost 5 bases and the J gene lost 4 bases, with 24 bases spanning the gap. In DNA, the CDR3 is TGTGCCAGCAGTTCTGCCGCAGGGGGACTGATTAGAGAGACCCAGTACTTC. Translation: CASSSAAGGLIRETQYF.

The chain uses TRBV7-2 and TRBJ2-7, with D possibly matching TRBD1 (5 bases). V lost 5 bases to trimming and J lost 7 bases, with 15 bases between them. The CDR3 runs to 13 residues. Germline V gives CDR1 SGHTA, CDR2 FQGNSA. CDR3 protein: CASSPLRVEEQYF. In DNA form, the CDR3 reads TGTGCCAGCAGCCCACTCAGGGTGGAGGAGCAGTACTTC.

V is TRBV9 and J is TRBJ2-1; D perhaps matches TRBD2 (5 bases). V lost 2 bases and J lost 10, with 13 bases in between. CDR3 length: 13 amino acids. CDR1 and CDR2 from the germline V gene are SGDLS and YYNGEE. The CDR3 protein is CASSVGLIGEQFF. CDR3 DNA sequence: TGTGCCAGCAGCGTTGGACTTATTGGAGAGCAGTTCTTC. Drawing the rest from reference TRBV9 and TRBJ2-1, the complete variable domain is DSGVTQTPKHLITATGQRVTLRCSPRSGDLSVYWYQQSLDQGLQFLIQYYNGEERAKGNILERFSAQQFPDLHSELNLSSLELGDSALYFCASSVGLIGEQFFGPGTRLTVL.

V is TRBV9 and J is TRBJ2-1; D possibly corresponds to TRBD1 (6 bases). This CDR3 comprises 16 residues. Trimming cost V 3 bases and J 9 bases, with 22 bases left between them. From germline, CDR1 is SGDLS and CDR2 YYNGEE. CDR3 nucleotides: TGTGCCAGCAGCGAAGCCGGGACAAATCAGGGGATTGAGCAGTTCTTC. It specifies CASSEAGTNQGIEQFF.

The sample holds a few counts of this clone. The chain carries TRBV19 and TRBJ1-5, with D perhaps TRBD1 (5 bases). The CDR3 is 17 amino acids. Germline V CDR1 and CDR2: LNHDA, SQIVND (reference sequence). Trimming shortened V by 6 bases and J by 1 base, and 19 bases separated the two germline ends. The DNA of the CDR3 is TGTGCCAGTAGGACCTGGTCTCAGGGTACCAGCAATCAGCCCCAGCATTTT. It is translated as CASRTWSQGTSNQPQHF.

The V and J genes are TRBV7-2 and TRBJ1-3; TRBD1 is a possible D gene (5 bases). Trimming cost V 5 bases and J 0 bases, with 17 bases left between them. The length of the CDR3 is 17 residues. The germline gives CDR1 SGHTA, CDR2 FQGNSA. The CDR3 DNA is TGTGCCAGCAGCCCAGGGATTTTAGCGGGCTCTGGAAACACCATATATTTT. This sequence encodes CASSPGILAGSGNTIYF.

V gene TRBV27 combines with J gene TRBJ1-6; possible D gene TRBD1, 6 bases. Trimming left V 1 base short and J 10 bases short, with 11 bases between. This CDR3 has 14 amino acids. The germline CDR1 and CDR2 sequences are MNHEY and SMNVEV (reference sequence). In DNA, the CDR3 is TGTGCCAGCAGTTTATACAGGGAAGGGTCACCCCTCCACTTT. Amino acid sequence: CASSLYREGSPLHF.

This rearrangement joins TRBV25-1 to TRBJ1-2; no firm D call. Germline V CDR1 and CDR2: MGHDK, SYGVNS. This CDR3 is 15 amino acids long. The ends were cut back, 1 base at V and 0 bases at J, with 9 bases in the middle. The CDR3 loop reads CASSEFTSPNYGYTF. DNA of the CDR3: TGTGCCAGCAGTGAATTCACCAGTCCTAACTATGGCTACACCTTC.

The chain combines TRBV25-1 with TRBJ1-2, with 8 bases identical to TRBD1. Per germline, CDR1 MGHDK and CDR2 SYGVNS. The CDR3 has 14 residues. J was trimmed by 4 bases and V by 8 bases; bases with no gene match: 9. CDR3 residues: CASRGTGGIYGYTF. The CDR3 DNA follows: TGTGCCAGCCGTGGGACAGGCGGAATCTATGGCTACACCTTC.